These T cell receptor beta chains were read from a single sample in a study of cytomegalovirus exposure and HLA in healthy donors. Clones were read by immunoSEQ multiplex PCR, and TCRdb kept only the in-frame ones, dropping some. The sample includes approximately 110,000 clones, over 65% of them seen just once. Specimen: PBMCs. The receptors here all came from a woman between 25 and 40 years old in good health and CMV-seropositive. Each CDR3 is given with its conserved first and last residue. The D gene is left open where the match is weak. Size values are once, few and many counts, or a class for expanded clones, and some rows have none.

V gene	D gene	clone size	J gene	CDR3 protein	CDR3 DNA
TRBV6-1	TRBD2	few	TRBJ2-3	CASSGVPGLDSTDTQYF	TGTGCCAGCAGTGGTGTCCCGGGACTAGATAGCACAGATACGCAGTATTTT
TRBV5-1	.	.	TRBJ2-7	CASSLGSVYEQYF	TGCGCCAGCAGCTTGGGGTCGGTTTACGAGCAGTACTTC
TRBV27	TRBD2	few	TRBJ2-3	CASKVVLAGGADTQYF	TGTGCCAGCAAGGTGGTCCTAGCGGGGGGGGCGGATACGCAGTATTTT
TRBV11-2	TRBD2	.	TRBJ2-7	CASSLLGLAYEQYF	TGTGCCAGCAGCTTGTTGGGACTAGCCTACGAGCAGTACTTC
TRBV2	.	.	TRBJ1-6	CATGGESRDSPLHF	TGTGCCACCGGGGGGGAAAGCAGGGATTCACCCCTCCACTTT
TRBV6-5	.	few	TRBJ2-2	CATTYTGELFF	TGTGCAACGACTTACACCGGGGAGCTGTTTTTT
TRBV30	TRBD1	.	TRBJ1-6	CAWSVSGTGRSPLHF	TGTGCCTGGAGTGTATCCGGGACAGGGAGGTCACCCCTCCACTTT
TRBV30	.	.	TRBJ1-1	CAWSPSSRLNTEAFF	TGTGCCTGGAGTCCTAGCAGTAGACTGAACACTGAAGCTTTCTTT
TRBV7-9	.	.	TRBJ2-7	CASSLSAGGRNEQYF	TGTGCCAGCAGCTTATCTGCCGGGGGACGAAACGAGCAGTACTTC
TRBV11-3	TRBD1	.	TRBJ2-2	CASRGQVNTGELFF	TGTGCCAGCCGGGGACAGGTTAACACCGGGGAGCTGTTTTTT
TRBV28	.	once	TRBJ2-2	CASNLHGGTGELFF	TGTGCCAGCAACCTCCACGGAGGCACCGGGGAGCTGTTTTTT
TRBV9	.	.	TRBJ1-3	CASSSPGGNTIYF	TGTGCCAGCAGCTCCCCGGGTGGAAACACCATATATTTT
TRBV6-5	TRBD1	.	TRBJ1-1	CASSYDRGRTEAFF	TGTGCCAGCAGTTACGACAGGGGTAGGACTGAAGCTTTCTTT
TRBV7-8	TRBD1	.	TRBJ1-1	CASSPDRAEAFF	TGTGCCAGCAGCCCAGACAGGGCCGAAGCTTTCTTT
TRBV7-6	.	.	TRBJ1-3	CASSGYSGNTIYF	TGTGCCAGCAGCGGTTACAGTGGAAACACCATATATTTT
TRBV19	TRBD2	once	TRBJ2-3	CASAGAPDTQYF	TGTGCCTCAGCGGGAGCCCCAGATACGCAGTATTTT
TRBV19	.	.	TRBJ2-5	CASSIAGAETQYF	TGTGCCAGTAGTATAGCGGGAGCAGAGACCCAGTACTTC
TRBV19	TRBD2	.	TRBJ2-7	CASSKLAGGVGEQYF	TGTGCCAGTAGTAAGCTAGCGGGAGGGGTGGGGGAGCAGTACTTC
TRBV5-6	TRBD2	.	TRBJ2-5	CASTPRTSGEPRRYF	TGTGCCAGCACCCCGAGGACTAGCGGGGAGCCAAGGAGATACTTC
TRBV5-1	TRBD1	once	TRBJ1-2	CASSLNLLTGDLNGYTF	TGCGCCAGCAGCTTGAATTTGTTGACAGGGGATTTAAATGGCTACACCTTC
TRBV19	.	.	TRBJ2-7	CASSIDTLYEQYF	TGTGCCAGTAGTATTGACACGTTATACGAGCAGTACTTC
TRBV6-1	TRBD2	few	TRBJ2-7	CASSERGTSSYEQYF	TGTGCCAGCAGTGAAAGGGGGACTAGTTCCTACGAGCAGTACTTC
TRBV6-5	.	many	TRBJ1-1	CASSYLGGGTEAFF	TGTGCCAGCAGTTACCTGGGCGGGGGCACTGAAGCTTTCTTT
TRBV6-5	.	.	TRBJ1-6	CASSLGQPERGSPLHF	TGTGCCAGCAGTTTGGGTCAACCGGAGCGGGGTTCACCCCTCCACTTT
TRBV5-1	TRBD2	once	TRBJ2-1	CASSSGLAGALSYNEQFF	TGCGCCAGCAGCTCGGGACTAGCGGGAGCCCTCTCCTACAATGAGCAGTTCTTC
TRBV4-1	TRBD1	.	TRBJ1-5	CASSQLFTGAAQPQHF	TGCGCCAGCAGCCAACTTTTTACAGGGGCGGCTCAGCCCCAGCATTTT
TRBV10-2	TRBD2	few	TRBJ2-7	CASTGTSGAYEQYF	TGCGCCAGCACCGGGACTAGCGGAGCCTACGAGCAGTACTTC
TRBV11-2	.	.	TRBJ1-2	CASSSARRDGNRYGYTF	TGTGCCAGCAGCTCCGCCCGGAGGGATGGGAATAGATATGGCTACACCTTC
TRBV18	TRBD2	.	TRBJ2-1	CASSPKSIAGGQRSSYNEQFF	TGTGCCAGCTCACCAAAATCGATAGCGGGAGGCCAGCGGAGCTCCTACAATGAGCAGTTCTTC
TRBV7-9	TRBD1	.	TRBJ2-3	CASSRDSGADTQYF	TGTGCCAGCAGCCGGGACAGTGGGGCAGATACGCAGTATTTT
TRBV18	TRBD1	.	TRBJ2-6	CASSLPGQYSGANVLTF	TGTGCCAGCTCACTCCCGGGACAGTACTCTGGGGCCAACGTCCTGACTTTC
TRBV19	TRBD1	.	TRBJ1-2	CASRLGQGSYGYTF	TGTGCCAGTAGGCTAGGACAGGGATCTTATGGCTACACCTTC
TRBV6-4	TRBD2	.	TRBJ2-3	CASSDAGGPDTQYF	TGTGCCAGCAGTGACGCGGGGGGGCCAGATACGCAGTATTTT
TRBV15	TRBD2	.	TRBJ2-3	CATSRGLAGNTDTQYF	TGTGCCACCAGCAGAGGGCTAGCGGGGAACACAGATACGCAGTATTTT
TRBV6-1	.	.	TRBJ1-2	CASSELGQPYGYTF	TGTGCCAGCAGTGAATTGGGGCAGCCCTATGGCTACACCTTC
TRBV6-5	.	.	TRBJ1-6	CASRLHGSPLHF	TGTGCCAGCAGACTCCACGGTTCACCCCTCCACTTT
TRBV5-6	.	.	TRBJ1-6	CASSLGRVYNSPLHF	TGTGCCAGCAGCTTGGGGAGGGTTTATAATTCACCCCTCCACTTT
TRBV29-1	TRBD2	.	TRBJ2-1	CSVDRTSGKFLYNEQFF	TGCAGCGTGGATCGAACTAGCGGGAAGTTTTTGTACAATGAGCAGTTCTTC
TRBV12-1	.	once	TRBJ2-1	CASSPGPSFKFNEQFF	TGTGCCAGCAGCCCCGGTCCTAGCTTTAAGTTCAATGAGCAGTTCTTC
TRBV19	.	.	TRBJ1-1	CAIRGQGLTEAFF	TGTGCCATTAGAGGGCAGGGACTCACTGAAGCTTTCTTT
TRBV7-3	TRBD1	.	TRBJ1-1	CASRGGGPDTEAFF	TGTGCCAGCAGAGGAGGGGGCCCGGACACTGAAGCTTTCTTT
TRBV4-1	TRBD2	.	TRBJ2-1	CATGPRTSGGDEQFF	TGCGCCACCGGGCCTCGGACTAGCGGGGGGGACGAGCAGTTCTTC
TRBV5-1	TRBD2	once	TRBJ2-1	CASSPRLADNEQFF	TGCGCCAGCAGCCCCAGACTAGCCGACAATGAGCAGTTCTTC
TRBV29-1	TRBD1	.	TRBJ2-1	CSVRRDRGYNEQFF	TGCAGCGTGCGCCGGGACAGGGGTTACAATGAGCAGTTCTTC
TRBV7-3	.	few	TRBJ1-2	CASSPANYGYTF	TGTGCCAGCAGCCCAGCTAACTATGGCTACACCTTC
TRBV9	TRBD2	.	TRBJ2-7	CASSVGSSGSYEQYF	TGTGCCAGCAGCGTAGGTTCTAGCGGCTCCTACGAGCAGTACTTC
TRBV2	TRBD1	few	TRBJ2-2	CASGRDRTTLPGELFF	TGTGCCAGCGGAAGGGACAGAACGACCCTACCCGGGGAGCTGTTTTTT
TRBV6-5	.	.	TRBJ1-3	CASSYFVGGSGNTIYF	TGTGCCAGCAGTTACTTCGTCGGTGGCTCTGGAAACACCATATATTTT
TRBV7-6	.	.	TRBJ2-7	CASSLQETYEQYF	TGTGCCAGCAGCTTACAGGAAACCTACGAGCAGTACTTC
TRBV19	TRBD2	.	TRBJ2-1	CASSPQGSGGAGFF	TGTGCCAGTAGTCCTCAGGGTAGCGGGGGGGCGGGGTTCTTC